This note documents a single T cell receptor beta chain sequence. The antigen remains unidentified. The sample belongs to a study of T-cell memory formation after mild COVID-19. Study in general: Clustering of TCRs was largely donor specific.

Overall study results and limits: Researchers could not confirm that second-wave clones peaking on day 37 targeted SARS-CoV-2. Some SARS-CoV-2-responding clones were already detected in memory before infection.

5'RACE with constant-segment primers yielded barcoded, UMI-tagged TCR alpha and TCR beta cDNA libraries. TCRdb re-called the 5' RACE reads with MiXCR, one entry per CDR3 protein. The table records over 60,000 distinct CDR3 sequences, over 15% of them present only once. The germline V and J ends were trimmed by 4 bases and 8 bases, with 12 bases remaining between them. Germline values: CDR1 MDHEN, CDR2 SYDVKM. The CDR3 is 13 residues long. This receptor was obtained from an adult woman who had mild COVID-19 (a few samples of this study predate the infection). Cell type and time point are not known. The V call is TRBV28, the J call TRBJ2-1, with D unclear. Sequencing input: PBMCs or a T cell subset sorted from them (not recorded which). In DNA, the CDR3 is TGTGCCAGCAGTTCCGCGGTTGGGGATGAGCAGTTCTTC. It specifies CASSSAVGDEQFF.